This T cell receptor beta chain was captured in a study of T cells in localized non-small cell lung cancer. In regard to this clone: Its matching antigen is unknown.

Findings of the study overall: Tumor samples were not multi-region, leaving intratumor heterogeneity unexcluded. Out of the top 100 tumor clones, a median around 56 were seen in adjacent lung.

The CDR3 runs 15 residues. Looked up from germline, CDR1 is LNHNV and CDR2 is YYDKDF (reference sequence). V was cut by 0 bases and J by 5 bases, with 13 bases left in between. Data came from immunoSEQ multiplex PCR; TCRdb stores just in-frame clones and leaves some out. The repertoire holds roughly 25,000 clones, with 90% as singletons. The chain has TRBV15 and TRBJ2-5; the D gene is possibly TRBD2 (6 bases). The sample was peripheral blood, taken before any cancer treatment. This TCR derives from a woman aged 40 to 75 with stage I lung adenocarcinoma. This CDR3 reads CATSRDVTGSETQYF. CDR3 nucleotides: TGTGCCACCAGCAGAGATGTAACCGGGAGTGAGACCCAGTACTTC.